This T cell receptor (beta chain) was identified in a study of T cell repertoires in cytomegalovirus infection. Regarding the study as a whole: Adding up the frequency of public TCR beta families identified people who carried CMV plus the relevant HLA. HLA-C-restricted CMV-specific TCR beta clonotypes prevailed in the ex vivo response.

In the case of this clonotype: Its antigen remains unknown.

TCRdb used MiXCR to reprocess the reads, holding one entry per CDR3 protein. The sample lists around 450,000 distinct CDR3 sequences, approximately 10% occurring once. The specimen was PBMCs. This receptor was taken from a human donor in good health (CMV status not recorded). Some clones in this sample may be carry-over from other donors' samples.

CDR3 bases: TGTGCCAGCAGCGGAGGTCAGGGGGGTATGACTGAAGCTTTCTTT. Encoded protein: CASSGGQGGMTEAFF. This chain uses TRBV11-3 with TRBJ1-1, with 7 bases that match TRBD1. The germline V gene has CDR1 SGHNT and CDR2 YENEEA. V shed 5 bases, J shed 5 bases, and the junction held 11 bases outside the gene matches. The CDR3 is 15 amino acids.